This T cell receptor (beta chain) is drawn from a study of T cell responses to AZD1222 COVID-19 vaccine. The study, taken as a whole, reports: Reportedly, close to half of spike-specific TCRs are directed against unmutated variant regions.

TCRdb's table, derived via immunoSEQ multiplex PCR, lists solely in-frame clones and lacks some. Seen here are 25,000 to 30,000 clones, 85% to 95% observed once, and the top ten hold roughly 8.1%. This CDR3 has 14 residues. V lost 0 bases to trimming and J lost 4 bases, with 9 bases between them. Germline lookup yields CDR1 SGHVS and CDR2 FQNEAQ. In the case of this clone: The antigen remains undetermined.

This receptor was taken from an adult in good health. This material consisted of peripheral blood, taken on day 0 of AZD1222 vaccination. The rearrangement uses TRBV7-8 and TRBJ1-2, with a possible D match to TRBD1 (6 bases). In nucleotides, the CDR3 is TGTGCCAGCAGCTTAGCAGGGGGTGGCTATGGCTACACCTTC. Its translation: CASSLAGGGYGYTF.